This TCR beta chain appears in the sequencing data of a study of T cells after yellow fever vaccination (dated by TCRdb to the late 2010s). In terms of the full investigation: The SMART-Seq v4 Ultra Low Input RNA kit was used to prepare libraries from fractions with low cell numbers. Two healthy male donors, one aged 18 to 29 and one aged 30 to 39 years, were included in the cohort. Bulk TCR alpha and beta repertoires were sequenced longitudinally to track T-cell clones before and after primary and booster YFV17D yellow fever vaccination. Blood was collected at multiple timepoints before and after primary and secondary immunization, and bulk PBMC replicates and cell subsets were isolated. General study outcomes and caveats: Most clones expanded after primary vaccination were re-detected after the booster (almost 97% of CD4 and around 88% of CD8), suggesting broad memory maintenance. The study included only a couple of donors, which limits how far the findings can be generalized. A small fraction of clonotypes appeared in both the CD4 and CD8 compartments, likely as a result of convergent recombination. Computational filtering was required because FACS-sorted repertoires could contain abundant contaminating clonotypes from the bulk population. The secondary T-cell response was weaker than the primary response but faster, peaking on day 5 instead of day 15.

Sequenced on an Illumina NovaSeq 6000. TCR cDNA was made using 5'RACE template switching, a step that added a universal primer site and unique molecular identifiers. Priming of cDNA synthesis was performed from both the TCR alpha and TCR beta constant segments. Library amplification involved two PCR steps, and the second step added sample barcodes and sequencing adapters. Sequencing of libraries was performed on Illumina HiSeq 2500 (2x100 bp) or NovaSeq (2x150 bp). The original pipeline was this. MIGEC was used to demultiplex reads and collapse the reads into UMI consensus sequences, and MiXCR was used for V(D)J alignment. Clonotypes responding to the vaccine were identified with edgeR on replicate PBMC samples, with the criteria of FDR below 0.01 and a log2 fold change above 5 up to day 15. Bulk clonotypes were assigned CD4 or CD8 identity according to which sequenced CD4 or CD8 repertoire held them at higher abundance. TCRdb itself trimmed the public reads at Q25 with fastp, ran MiXCR and retained productive beta chains. Each record represents a unique CDR3 protein, reported with the most common genes and DNA among its rows. TCRdb assigned the V and J calls; the authors' analysis was not used. The sample records about 330,000 distinct CDR3 sequences, 4.1% of which are singletons. The ten largest clones represent just under 25% of the sample.

The CDR3 contains 14 residues, cysteine and phenylalanine counted. Solely the CDR3 DNA is kept, with 42 bases framed from the first base. CDR1 and CDR2, per the germline V gene, are SGDLS and YYNGEE. V is cut by 4 bases and J by 6 bases, and the space between the germline ends is 14 bases. The treatment or condition label for this specimen denotes: live attenuated yellow fever vaccine strain. At each blood-draw timepoint, two biological replicates of bulk PBMCs were obtained. PBMCs were isolated from peripheral blood using a standard Ficoll-Paque protocol. TriZol was used to extract RNA from bulk PBMCs, CD4 and CD8 fractions, and dextramer-positive and dextramer-negative fractions. With respect to this clonotype: It has no known antigen specificity. Per-base qualities were not stored, and no clone one base away is much larger.

The clonotype comes from a man aged 18 to 29 who received the YFV17D yellow fever vaccine. The specimen comprised PBMCs, sampled 5 days after the yellow fever booster vaccination. This chain is built from TRBV9 and TRBJ1-3, with no confidently assigned D gene. The encoded CDR3 is CASSQREDENTIYF. The nucleotides are TGTGCCAGCAGCCAGAGGGAGGACGAAAACACCATATATTTT.